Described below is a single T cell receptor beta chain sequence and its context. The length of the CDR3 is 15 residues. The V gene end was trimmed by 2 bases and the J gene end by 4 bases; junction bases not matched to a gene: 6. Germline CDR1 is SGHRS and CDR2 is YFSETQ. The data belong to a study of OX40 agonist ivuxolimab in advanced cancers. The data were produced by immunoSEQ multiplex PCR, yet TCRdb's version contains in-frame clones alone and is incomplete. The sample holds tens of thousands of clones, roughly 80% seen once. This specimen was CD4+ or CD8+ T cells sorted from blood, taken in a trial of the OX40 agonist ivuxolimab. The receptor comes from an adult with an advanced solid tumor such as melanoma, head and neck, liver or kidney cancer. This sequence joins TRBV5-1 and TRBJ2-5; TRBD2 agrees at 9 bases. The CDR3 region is CASSFSLAGVETQYF. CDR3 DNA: TGCGCCAGCAGCTTTTCACTAGCGGGCGTAGAGACCCAGTACTTC. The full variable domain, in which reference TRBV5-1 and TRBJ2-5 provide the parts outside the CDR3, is KAGVTQTPRYLIKTRGQQVTLSCSPISGHRSVSWYQQTPGQGLQFLFEYFSETQRNKGNFPGRFSGRQFSNSRSEMNVSTLELGDSALYLCASSFSLAGVETQYFGPGTRLLVL.